The 12 T cell receptor beta chains given below trace back to one sample, sequenced in a study of T cell responses to AZD1222 COVID-19 vaccine. Clones were read by immunoSEQ multiplex PCR, and TCRdb kept only the in-frame ones, dropping some. The sample has about 150,000 clones, roughly 90% seen once. Sequenced here: peripheral blood, sampled 28 days after the second AZD1222 dose. These receptors originate from an adult who received the AZD1222 COVID-19 vaccine.

V is TRBV6-1 and J is TRBJ2-5, with D tentatively TRBD2 (5 bases). This CDR3 is 14 amino acids long. The germline V gene has CDR1 MNHNS and CDR2 SASEGT. The ends were cut back, 2 bases at V and 5 bases at J, with 12 bases in the middle. As DNA, the CDR3 is TGTGCCAGCAGTGAAACAACTAGTGGGGAGACCCAGTACTTC. It yields the protein CASSETTSGETQYF.

CDR3: CATSDCSRTASLVSNQPQHF. The CDR3 DNA sequence: TGTGCCACCAGTGATTGTTCCCGGACAGCTTCCCTAGTGAGCAATCAGCCCCAGCATTTT. The chain joins TRBV24-1 to TRBJ1-5; TRBD1 might be the D (6 bases). Germline lookup yields CDR1 KGHDR and CDR2 SFDVKD. The CDR3 is 20 residues long. Trimming left V 2 bases short and J 1 base short, with 23 bases between.

This clone was found a few times. The CDR3 sequence: CASTYGGLNTEAFF. DNA for the CDR3: TGTGCCAGCACCTACGGTGGCCTGAACACTGAAGCTTTCTTT. The chain couples TRBV6-5 to TRBJ1-1, with unresolved D. In germline, CDR1 is MNHEY, CDR2 SVGAGI. V dropped 7 bases and J dropped 0 bases, with 12 bases sitting between them. The CDR3 consists of 14 residues.

The chain carries TRBV30 and TRBJ2-7; D unresolved. From germline, CDR1 is GTSNPN and CDR2 SVGIG (reference sequence). The V gene lost 0 bases and the J gene lost 1 base, with 16 bases spanning the gap. The CDR3 runs 16 residues. The CDR3 DNA reads as TGTGCCTGGAGTGTACTCGAGACGCCAAAATCCTACGAGCAGTACTTC. Encoded protein: CAWSVLETPKSYEQYF.

V usage is TRBV29-1 and J usage is TRBJ2-5; 7 nucleotides align to TRBD2. V lost 6 bases to trimming and J lost 0 bases; unmatched junction nucleotides: 10. The CDR3 consists of 15 residues. CDR1 and CDR2 (germline): SQVTM, ANQGSEA. CDR3 in DNA: TGCAGCGTGGGCGGGAGAGGTTCGTACCAAGAGACCCAGTACTTC. Protein: CSVGGRGSYQETQYF.

The CDR3 DNA reads as TGTGCCAGCAGCCAGTCAGGACAGGGTTATGTTGGCTACACCTTC. Protein product: CASSQSGQGYVGYTF. V usage is TRBV14 and J usage is TRBJ1-2, with 8 nucleotides matching TRBD1. CDR3 length equals 15 residues. V gave up 3 bases and J gave up 7 bases; unmatched junction bases: 10. Germline CDR1 is SGHDN and CDR2 is FVKESK.

The genes are TRBV2 and TRBJ2-7; 8 positions match TRBD1. Germline lookup yields CDR1 SNHLY and CDR2 FYNNEI. The trim removed 2 bases at V and 3 bases at J, leaving 6 bases unmatched. This CDR3 contains 15 residues. Written as DNA, the CDR3 is TGTGCCAGCAGTGAATACAGGGGGACCAGCTACGAGCAGTACTTC. Translating gives CASSEYRGTSYEQYF.

This rearrangement joins TRBV15 to TRBJ2-7; 11 nucleotides align to TRBD1. After removal of 6 bases from V and 2 bases from J, the junction contained 6 bases not matched to a gene. CDR3 length: 15 residues. Germline values: CDR1 LNHNV, CDR2 YYDKDF (reference sequence). CDR3 bases: TGTGCCACCAGTACACCGGGACAGGGGGCCTACGAGCAGTACTTC. Its translation: CATSTPGQGAYEQYF. The complete variable domain, with remaining parts taken from reference TRBV15 and TRBJ2-7, reads DAMVIQNPRYQVTQFGKPVTLSCSQTLNHNVMYWYQQKSSQAPKLLFHYYDKDFNNEADTPDNFQSRRPNTSFCFLDIRSPGLGDTAMYLCATSTPGQGAYEQYFGPGTRLTVT.

The chain recombines TRBV29-1 with TRBJ2-7, with TRBD1 matching 7 bases. Germline V gene data show CDR1 as SQVTM and CDR2 as ANQGSEA. The CDR3 is 13 residues long. V gave up 7 bases and J gave up 1 base; unmatched junction bases: 7. The CDR3 DNA follows: TGCAGCGCCGGGGACAGCGGATCCTACGAGCAGTACTTC. This encodes CSAGDSGSYEQYF.

The chain employs TRBV6-2 or TRBV6-3 and TRBJ2-7; 12 bases are a match to TRBD2. The CDR3 contains 14 residues. V was clipped by 4 bases and J by 3 bases; unmatched bases: 1. Germline CDR1 is MNHEY and CDR2 is SVGEGT. CDR3 nucleotide sequence: TGTGCCAGCAGTTTACTAGCGGGAGGCTACGAGCAGTACTTC. Its translation is CASSLLAGGYEQYF.

The gene calls are TRBV9 and TRBJ1-2; D is undetermined. This CDR3 comprises 13 residues. Germline V gives CDR1 SGDLS, CDR2 YYNGEE. V shed 1 base and J shed 4 bases, with 8 bases lying between them. The CDR3: CASSVRNLYGYTF. The DNA of the CDR3 is TGTGCCAGCAGCGTAAGGAACCTCTATGGCTACACCTTC. Complete variable domain (other parts from reference TRBV9 and TRBJ1-2): DSGVTQTPKHLITATGQRVTLRCSPRSGDLSVYWYQQSLDQGLQFLIQYYNGEERAKGNILERFSAQQFPDLHSELNLSSLELGDSALYFCASSVRNLYGYTFGSGTRLTVV.

Only one count was recorded for this clone. This rearrangement joins TRBV3-1 (or the pseudogene TRBV3-2) to TRBJ2-1; the D gene is possibly TRBD1 (7 bases). In germline, CDR1 is LGHDT, CDR2 YNNKEL (reference sequence). Trimming took 5 bases from V and 13 from J, leaving 24 bases between them. The CDR3 has 15 amino acids. For the CDR3, the DNA is TGTGCCAGCAGCGTTCGGGGGACAGACCCCTCTTTACAGTTCTTC. This codes for CASSVRGTDPSLQFF.